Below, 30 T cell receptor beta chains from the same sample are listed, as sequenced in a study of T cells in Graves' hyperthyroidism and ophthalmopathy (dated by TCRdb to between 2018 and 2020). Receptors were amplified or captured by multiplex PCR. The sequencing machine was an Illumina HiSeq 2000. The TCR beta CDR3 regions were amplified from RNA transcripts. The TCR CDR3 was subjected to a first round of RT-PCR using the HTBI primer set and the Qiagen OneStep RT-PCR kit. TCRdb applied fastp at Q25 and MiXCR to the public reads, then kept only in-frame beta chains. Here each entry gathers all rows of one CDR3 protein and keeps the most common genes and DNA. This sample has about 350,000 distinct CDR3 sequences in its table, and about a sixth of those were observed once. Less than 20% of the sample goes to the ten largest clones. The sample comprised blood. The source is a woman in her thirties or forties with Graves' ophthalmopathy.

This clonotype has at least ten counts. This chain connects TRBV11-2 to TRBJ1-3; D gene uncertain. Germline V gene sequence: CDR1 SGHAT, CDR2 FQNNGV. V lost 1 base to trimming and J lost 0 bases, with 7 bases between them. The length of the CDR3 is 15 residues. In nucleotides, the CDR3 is TGTGCCAGCAGCTTAGTCGTGGCCTCTGGAAACACCATATATTTT. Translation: CASSLVVASGNTIYF. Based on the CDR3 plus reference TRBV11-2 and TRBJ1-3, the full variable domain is EAGVAQSPRYKIIEKRQSVAFWCNPISGHATLYWYQQILGQGPKLLIQFQNNGVVDDSQLPKDRFSAERLKGVDSTLKIQPAKLEDSAVYLCASSLVVASGNTIYFGEGSWLTVV.

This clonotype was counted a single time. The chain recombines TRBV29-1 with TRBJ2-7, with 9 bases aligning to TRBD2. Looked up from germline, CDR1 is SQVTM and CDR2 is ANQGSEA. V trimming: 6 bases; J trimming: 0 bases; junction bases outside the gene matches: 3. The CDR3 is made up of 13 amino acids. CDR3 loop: CSVDSGSSYEQYF. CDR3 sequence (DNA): TGCAGCGTCGATAGCGGGAGCTCCTACGAGCAGTACTTC.

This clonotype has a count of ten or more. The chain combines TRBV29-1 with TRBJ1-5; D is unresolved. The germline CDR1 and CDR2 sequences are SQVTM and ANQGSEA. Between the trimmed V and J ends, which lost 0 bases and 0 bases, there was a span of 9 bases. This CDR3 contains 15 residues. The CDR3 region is CSVEEGRNSNQPQHF. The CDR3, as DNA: TGCAGCGTTGAAGAGGGGAGGAATAGCAATCAGCCCCAGCATTTT.

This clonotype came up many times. DNA for the CDR3: TGTGCCACCAGTGTGGACAATCAGCCCCAGCATTTT. Protein: CATSVDNQPQHF. This chain joins TRBV24-1 and TRBJ1-5; D not resolved. The CDR3 runs 12 residues. Germline loops: CDR1 KGHDR, CDR2 SFDVKD. The V end was cut by 5 bases, the J end by 3 bases, with 4 bases between.

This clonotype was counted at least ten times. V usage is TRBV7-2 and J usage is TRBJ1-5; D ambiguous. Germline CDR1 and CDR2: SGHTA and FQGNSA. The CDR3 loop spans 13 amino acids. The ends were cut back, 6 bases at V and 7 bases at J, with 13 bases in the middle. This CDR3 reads CASSSQFRQPQHF. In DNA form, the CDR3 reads TGTGCCAGCAGTTCCCAGTTCCGGCAGCCCCAGCATTTT.

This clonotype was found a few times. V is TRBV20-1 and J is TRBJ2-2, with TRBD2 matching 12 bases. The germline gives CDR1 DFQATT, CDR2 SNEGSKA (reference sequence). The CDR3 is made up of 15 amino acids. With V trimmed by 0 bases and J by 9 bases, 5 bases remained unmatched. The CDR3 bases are TGCAGTGCTAGAGATTGGACTAGCGGGACAAGGGAGCTGTTTTTT. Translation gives CSARDWTSGTRELFF.

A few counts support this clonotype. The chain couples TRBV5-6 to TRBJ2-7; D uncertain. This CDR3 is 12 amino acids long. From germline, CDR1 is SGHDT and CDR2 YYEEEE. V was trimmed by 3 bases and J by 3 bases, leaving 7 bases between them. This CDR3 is CASSSQYYEQYF. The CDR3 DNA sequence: TGTGCCAGCAGCTCTCAATACTACGAGCAGTACTTC.

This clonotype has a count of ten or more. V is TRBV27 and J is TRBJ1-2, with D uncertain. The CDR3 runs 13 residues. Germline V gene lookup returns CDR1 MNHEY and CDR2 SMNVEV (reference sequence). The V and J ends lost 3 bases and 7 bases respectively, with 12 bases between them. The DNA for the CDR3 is TGTGCCAGCAGTTTCGGAGGTCTGGGTGGCTACACCTTC. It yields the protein CASSFGGLGGYTF.

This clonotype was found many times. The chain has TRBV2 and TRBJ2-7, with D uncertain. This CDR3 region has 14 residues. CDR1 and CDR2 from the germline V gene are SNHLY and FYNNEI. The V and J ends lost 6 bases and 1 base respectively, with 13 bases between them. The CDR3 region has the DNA TGTGCCAGCAGCGCCGCAGTACCGTCCTACGAGCAGTACTTC. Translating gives CASSAAVPSYEQYF.

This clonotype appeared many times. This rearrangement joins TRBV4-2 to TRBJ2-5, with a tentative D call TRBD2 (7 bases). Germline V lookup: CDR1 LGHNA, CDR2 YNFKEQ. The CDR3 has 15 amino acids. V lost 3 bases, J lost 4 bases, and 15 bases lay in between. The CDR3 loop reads CASSQQPGEGETQYF. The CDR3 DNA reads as TGTGCCAGCAGCCAGCAGCCAGGGGAGGGAGAGACCCAGTACTTC.

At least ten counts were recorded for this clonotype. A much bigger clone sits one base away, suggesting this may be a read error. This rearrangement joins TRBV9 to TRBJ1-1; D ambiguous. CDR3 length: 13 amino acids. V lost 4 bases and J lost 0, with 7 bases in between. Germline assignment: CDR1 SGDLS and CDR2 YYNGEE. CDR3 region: CASSPHLNTEAFF. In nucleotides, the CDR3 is TGTGCCAGCAGCCCCCACTTGAACACTGAAGCTTTCTTT.

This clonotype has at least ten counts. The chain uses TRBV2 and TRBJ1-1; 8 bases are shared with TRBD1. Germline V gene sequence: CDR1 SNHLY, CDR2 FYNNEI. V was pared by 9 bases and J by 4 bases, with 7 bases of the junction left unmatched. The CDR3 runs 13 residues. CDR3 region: CASIRQGSTEAFF. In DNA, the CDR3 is TGTGCCAGTATCCGACAGGGGTCCACTGAAGCTTTCTTT.

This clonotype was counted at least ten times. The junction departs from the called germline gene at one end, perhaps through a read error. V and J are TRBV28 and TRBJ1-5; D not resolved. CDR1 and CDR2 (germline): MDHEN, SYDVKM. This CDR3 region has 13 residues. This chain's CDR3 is CASSFRRKQPQHF. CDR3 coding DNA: TGTGCCAGCAGTTTTCGGCGCAAACAGCCCCAGCATTTT.

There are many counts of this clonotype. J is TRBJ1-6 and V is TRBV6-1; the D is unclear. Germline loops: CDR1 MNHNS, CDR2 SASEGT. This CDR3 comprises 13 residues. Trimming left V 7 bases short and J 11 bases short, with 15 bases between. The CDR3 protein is CASTRNRETPLHF. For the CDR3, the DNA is TGTGCCAGCACTCGAAACCGGGAGACACCCCTCCACTTT.

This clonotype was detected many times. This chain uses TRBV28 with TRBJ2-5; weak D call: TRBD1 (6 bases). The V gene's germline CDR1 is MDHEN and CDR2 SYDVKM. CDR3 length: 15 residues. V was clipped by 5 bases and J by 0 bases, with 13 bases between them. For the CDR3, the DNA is TGTGCCAGCAGTCCACCGACAGGCTACCAAGAGACCCAGTACTTC. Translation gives CASSPPTGYQETQYF.

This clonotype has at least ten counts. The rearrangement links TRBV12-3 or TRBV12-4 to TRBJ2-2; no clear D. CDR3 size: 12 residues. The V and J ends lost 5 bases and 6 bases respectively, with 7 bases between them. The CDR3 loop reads CASSPYPGELFF. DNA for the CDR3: TGTGCCAGCAGTCCCTACCCCGGGGAGCTGTTTTTT.

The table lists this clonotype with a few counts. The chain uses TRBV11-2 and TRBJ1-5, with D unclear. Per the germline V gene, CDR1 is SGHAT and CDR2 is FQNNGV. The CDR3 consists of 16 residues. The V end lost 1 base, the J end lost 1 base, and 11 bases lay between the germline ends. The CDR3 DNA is TGTGCCAGCAGCTTAGGTATTCGGGGAAGCAATCAGCCCCAGCATTTT. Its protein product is CASSLGIRGSNQPQHF.

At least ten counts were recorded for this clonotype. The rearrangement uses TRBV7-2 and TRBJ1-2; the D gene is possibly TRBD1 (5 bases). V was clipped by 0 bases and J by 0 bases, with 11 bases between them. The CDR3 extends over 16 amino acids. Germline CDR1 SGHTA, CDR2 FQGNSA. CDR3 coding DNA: TGTGCCAGCAGCTTAGCGTCTAAGACAGCTAACTATGGCTACACCTTC. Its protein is CASSLASKTANYGYTF. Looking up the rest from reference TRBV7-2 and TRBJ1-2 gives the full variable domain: GAGVSQSPSNKVTEKGKDVELRCDPISGHTALYWYRQSLGQGLEFLIYFQGNSAPDKSGLPSDRFSAERTGGSVSTLTIQRTQQEDSAVYLCASSLASKTANYGYTFGSGTRLTVV.

The CDR3 DNA reads as TGCAGCGTTTTTCGTGGAAACACCATATATTTT. Translating it yields CSVFRGNTIYF. The chain couples TRBV29-1 to TRBJ1-3; D not certain. There are 11 residues in the CDR3. Germline V gene lookup returns CDR1 SQVTM and CDR2 ANQGSEA. Trimming removed 5 bases from V and 3 bases from J, with 5 bases in between.

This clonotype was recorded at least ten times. In nucleotides, the CDR3 is TGTGCCTGGAGTGTCCGGGGTTTGAGGGAGCAGTACTTC. The encoded protein is CAWSVRGLREQYF. The chain links TRBV30 to TRBJ2-7, with TRBD2 as a possible D gene (5 bases). This CDR3 contains 13 residues. V was cut by 0 bases and J by 7 bases, with 13 bases left in between. CDR1 is GTSNPN and CDR2 is SVGIG in the germline V gene (reference sequence). Supplemented by reference TRBV30 and TRBJ2-7, the full variable domain reads SQTIHQWPATLVQPVGSPLSLECTVEGTSNPNLYWYRQAAGRGLQLLFYSVGIGQISSEVPQNLSASRPQDRQFILSSKKLLLSDSGFYLCAWSVRGLREQYFGPGTRLTVT.

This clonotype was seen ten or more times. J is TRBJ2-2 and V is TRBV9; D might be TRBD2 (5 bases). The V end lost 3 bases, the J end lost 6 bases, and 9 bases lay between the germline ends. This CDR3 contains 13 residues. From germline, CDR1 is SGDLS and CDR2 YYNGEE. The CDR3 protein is CASSGRESGELFF. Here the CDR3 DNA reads TGTGCCAGCAGCGGAAGGGAGTCCGGGGAGCTGTTTTTT.

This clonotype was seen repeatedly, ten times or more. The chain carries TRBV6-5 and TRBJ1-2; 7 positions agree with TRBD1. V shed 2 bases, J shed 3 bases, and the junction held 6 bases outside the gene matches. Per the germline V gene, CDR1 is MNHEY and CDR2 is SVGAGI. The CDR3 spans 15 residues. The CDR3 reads CASSYGGQNDYGYTF. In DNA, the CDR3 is TGTGCCAGCAGTTACGGGGGACAGAATGACTATGGCTACACCTTC.

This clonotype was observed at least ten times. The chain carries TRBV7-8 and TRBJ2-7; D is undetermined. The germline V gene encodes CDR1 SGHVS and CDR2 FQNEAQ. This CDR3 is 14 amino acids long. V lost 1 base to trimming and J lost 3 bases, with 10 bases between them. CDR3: CASSLDHDGYEQYF. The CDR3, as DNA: TGTGCCAGCAGCTTAGACCACGACGGCTACGAGCAGTACTTC. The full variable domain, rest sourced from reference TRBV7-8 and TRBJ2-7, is GAGVSQSPRYKVAKRGQDVALRCDPISGHVSLFWYQQALGQGPEFLTYFQNEAQLDKSGLPSDRFFAERPEGSVSTLKIQRTQQEDSAVYLCASSLDHDGYEQYFGPGTRLTVT.

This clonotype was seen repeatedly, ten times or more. The CDR3, as DNA: TGTGCCAGCTCCGGGACAGGGTGGTGGACCGGGGAGCTGTTTTTT. This sequence encodes CASSGTGWWTGELFF. The V gene is TRBV12-3 or TRBV12-4, the J gene TRBJ2-2, with 9 nucleotides matching TRBD1. Trimming took 8 bases from V and 5 from J; bases not matched to a gene: 9. The CDR3 spans 15 residues.

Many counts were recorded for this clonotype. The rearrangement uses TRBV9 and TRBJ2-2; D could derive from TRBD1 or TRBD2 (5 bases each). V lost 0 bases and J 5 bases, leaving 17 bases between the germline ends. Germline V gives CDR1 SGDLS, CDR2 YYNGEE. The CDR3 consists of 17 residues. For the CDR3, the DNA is TGTGCCAGCAGCGTAGCCCCCCGGGGCGTCCGGACCGGGGAGCTGTTTTTT. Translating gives CASSVAPRGVRTGELFF. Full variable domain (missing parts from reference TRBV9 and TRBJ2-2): DSGVTQTPKHLITATGQRVTLRCSPRSGDLSVYWYQQSLDQGLQFLIQYYNGEERAKGNILERFSAQQFPDLHSELNLSSLELGDSALYFCASSVAPRGVRTGELFFGEGSRLTVL.

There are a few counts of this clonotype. The CDR3 here is CSAGERGPGELFF. CDR3 in DNA: TGCAGTGCCGGGGAGAGGGGGCCCGGGGAGCTGTTTTTT. This chain links TRBV20-1 with TRBJ2-2, with 7 positions matching TRBD1. The CDR3 runs 13 residues. Germline CDR1 DFQATT, CDR2 SNEGSKA (reference sequence). J was trimmed by 6 bases and V by 6 bases; bases with no gene match: 7.

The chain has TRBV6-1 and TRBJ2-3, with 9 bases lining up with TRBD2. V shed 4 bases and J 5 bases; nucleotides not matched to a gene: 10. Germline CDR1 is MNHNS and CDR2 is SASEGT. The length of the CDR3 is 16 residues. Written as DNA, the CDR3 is TGTGCCAGCAGTGGATTCGGACTAGCGATTGGAGATACGCAGTATTTT. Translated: CASSGFGLAIGDTQYF.

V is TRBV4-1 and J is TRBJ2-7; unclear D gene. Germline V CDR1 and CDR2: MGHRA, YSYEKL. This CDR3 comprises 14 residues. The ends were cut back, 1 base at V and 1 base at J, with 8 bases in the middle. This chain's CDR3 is CASSQAPESYEQYF. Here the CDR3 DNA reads TGCGCCAGCAGCCAAGCCCCGGAGTCCTACGAGCAGTACTTC.

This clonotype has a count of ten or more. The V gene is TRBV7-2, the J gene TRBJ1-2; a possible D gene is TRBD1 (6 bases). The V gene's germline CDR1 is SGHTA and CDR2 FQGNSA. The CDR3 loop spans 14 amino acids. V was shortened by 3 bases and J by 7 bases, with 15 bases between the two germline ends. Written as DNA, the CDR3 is TGTGCCAGCAGCTTTCCGGGACATCGGCTTGGCTACACCTTC. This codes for CASSFPGHRLGYTF.

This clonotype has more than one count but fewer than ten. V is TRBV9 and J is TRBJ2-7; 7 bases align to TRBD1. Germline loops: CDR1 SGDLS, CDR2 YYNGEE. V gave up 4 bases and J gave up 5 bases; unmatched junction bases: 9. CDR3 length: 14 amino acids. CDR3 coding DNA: TGTGCCAGCAGCCCCTCAGGGGGTTTCGACGAGCAGTACTTC. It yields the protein CASSPSGGFDEQYF.